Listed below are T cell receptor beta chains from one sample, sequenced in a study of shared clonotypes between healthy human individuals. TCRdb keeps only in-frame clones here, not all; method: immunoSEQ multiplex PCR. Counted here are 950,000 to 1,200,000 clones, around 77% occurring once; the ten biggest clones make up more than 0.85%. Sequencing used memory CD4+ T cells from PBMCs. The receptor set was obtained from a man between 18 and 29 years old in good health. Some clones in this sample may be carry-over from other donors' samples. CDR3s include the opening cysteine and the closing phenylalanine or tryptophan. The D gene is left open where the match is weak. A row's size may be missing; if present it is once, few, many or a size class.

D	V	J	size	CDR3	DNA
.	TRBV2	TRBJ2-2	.	CASNRPLTDPTAGELFF	TGTGCCAGCAACCGACCCTTGACAGATCCCACCGCCGGGGAGCTGTTTTTT
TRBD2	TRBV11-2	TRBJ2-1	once	CASSSTSGSSYNEQFF	TGTGCCAGCAGCTCCACTAGCGGGAGCTCCTACAATGAGCAGTTCTTC
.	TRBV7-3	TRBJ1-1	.	CASSLLAGNTEAFF	TGTGCCAGCAGCTTACTAGCAGGGAACACTGAAGCTTTCTTT
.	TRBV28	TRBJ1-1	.	CASTWGGTEAFF	TGTGCCAGCACCTGGGGGGGCACTGAAGCTTTCTTT
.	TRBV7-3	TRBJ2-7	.	CASSLAAGSTYEQYF	TGTGCCAGCAGCTTAGCGGCGGGGTCAACCTACGAGCAGTACTTC
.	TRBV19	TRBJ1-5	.	CASSNNPPQHF	TGTGCCAGTAGTAATAATCCGCCCCAGCATTTT
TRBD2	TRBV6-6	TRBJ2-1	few	CASSLAGEGDEQFF	TGTGCCAGCAGTTTAGCGGGAGAAGGCGATGAGCAGTTCTTC
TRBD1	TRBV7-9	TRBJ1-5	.	CASSQDRDTQPQHF	TGTGCCAGCAGCCAGGACAGGGACACTCAGCCCCAGCATTTT
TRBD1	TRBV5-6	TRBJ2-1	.	CASSRPTGGVGNEQFF	TGTGCCAGCAGCCGACCCACAGGGGGCGTTGGGAATGAGCAGTTCTTC
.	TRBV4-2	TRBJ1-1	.	CASRRGAILGEAFF	TGTGCCAGCCGAAGGGGTGCAATTTTGGGAGAAGCTTTCTTT
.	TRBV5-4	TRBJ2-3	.	CASTTPGFTDTQYF	TGTGCCAGCACCACCCCAGGTTTCACAGATACGCAGTATTTT
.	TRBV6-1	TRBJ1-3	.	CASSDQRWGSGNTIYF	TGTGCCAGCAGTGACCAGAGGTGGGGATCTGGAAACACCATATATTTT
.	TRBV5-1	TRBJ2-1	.	CASSLSPAPSYNEQFF	TGCGCCAGCAGCTTGTCTCCGGCGCCTTCCTACAATGAGCAGTTCTTC
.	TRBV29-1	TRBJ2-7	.	CSVQSPVEREQYF	TGCAGCGTTCAGTCTCCGGTTGAGCGTGAGCAGTACTTC
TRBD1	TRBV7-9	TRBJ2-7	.	CASSSGQGGYEQYF	TGTGCCAGCAGCTCGGGACAGGGTGGCTACGAGCAGTACTTC
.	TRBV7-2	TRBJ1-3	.	CASSLDPGHTIYF	TGTGCCAGCAGCCTTGACCCCGGGCACACCATATATTTT
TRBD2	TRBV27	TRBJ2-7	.	CASSLWAGGPYEQYF	TGTGCCAGCAGTTTATGGGCGGGAGGTCCCTACGAGCAGTACTTC
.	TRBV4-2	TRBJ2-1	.	CASSPQVQRVYNEQFF	TGTGCCAGCAGCCCTCAGGTTCAGAGGGTCTACAATGAGCAGTTCTTC
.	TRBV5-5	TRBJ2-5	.	CASSFGGSLETQYF	TGTGCCAGCAGCTTTGGAGGGTCGTTAGAGACCCAGTACTTC
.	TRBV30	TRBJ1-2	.	CAWSERHSGYTF	TGTGCCTGGAGTGAAAGACACTCGGGCTACACCTTC
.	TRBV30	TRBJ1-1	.	CAWSTRTEAFF	TGTGCCTGGAGTACTCGGACTGAAGCTTTCTTT
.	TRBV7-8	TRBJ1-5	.	CASSQGLSYNQPQHF	TGTGCCAGCAGCCAGGGTCTCTCCTACAATCAGCCCCAGCATTTT
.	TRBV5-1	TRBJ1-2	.	CASSLAVVGGYTF	TGCGCCAGCAGCTTGGCCGTCGTGGGTGGCTACACCTTC
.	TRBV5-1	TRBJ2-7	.	CASSLGGVAYEQYF	TGCGCCAGCAGCTTGGGGGGAGTGGCCTACGAGCAGTACTTC
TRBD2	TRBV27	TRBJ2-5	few	CASSLQASGGVPQETQYF	TGTGCCAGCAGTTTACAGGCTAGCGGGGGAGTCCCCCAAGAGACCCAGTACTTC
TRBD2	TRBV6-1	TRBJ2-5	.	CASSRREGLAETQYF	TGTGCCAGCAGTAGACGAGAGGGACTAGCGGAGACCCAGTACTTC
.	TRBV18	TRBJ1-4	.	CASSFTNEKLFF	TGTGCCAGCTCTTTTACTAATGAAAAACTGTTTTTT
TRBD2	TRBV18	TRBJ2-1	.	CASSPYLPGLAGTNNEQFF	TGTGCCAGCTCACCTTACCTTCCGGGACTAGCGGGGACTAACAATGAGCAGTTCTTC
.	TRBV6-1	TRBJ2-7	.	CASSSQGIPTYEQYF	TGTGCCAGCAGTTCACAGGGAATACCCACCTACGAGCAGTACTTC
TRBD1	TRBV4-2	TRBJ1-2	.	CASSMTGQGGYGYTF	TGTGCCAGCAGCATGACGGGACAGGGGGGCTATGGCTACACCTTC
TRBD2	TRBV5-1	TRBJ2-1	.	CASSLVRLAGATSYNEQFF	TGCGCCAGCAGCTTGGTTCGGCTAGCGGGCGCCACCTCCTACAATGAGCAGTTCTTC
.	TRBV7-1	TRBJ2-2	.	CASSSQGRVTKIPDTPSNTGELFF	TGTGCCAGCAGCTCACAGGGTAGGGTCACCAAAATCCCGGATACGCCCTCAAACACCGGGGAGCTGTTTTTT
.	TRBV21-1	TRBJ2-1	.	CASIQSGGSYNEQFF	TGTGCCAGCATCCAAAGCGGAGGCTCCTACAATGAGCAGTTCTTC
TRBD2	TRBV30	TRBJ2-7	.	CAWNTLAGLGSEQYF	TGTGCCTGGAATACACTAGCGGGATTAGGAAGCGAGCAGTACTTC
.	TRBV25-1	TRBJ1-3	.	CASSGGGRNTIYF	TGTGCCAGCAGTGGCGGGGGGAGAAACACCATATATTTT
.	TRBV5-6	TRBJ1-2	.	CASSWGLTSNYGYTF	TGTGCCAGCAGCTGGGGGTTAACCTCTAACTATGGCTACACCTTC
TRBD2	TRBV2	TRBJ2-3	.	CASRGPSGSHAQYF	TGTGCCAGCAGGGGACCTAGCGGTAGTCATGCGCAGTATTTT
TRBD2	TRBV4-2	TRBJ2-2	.	CASSLTSGTATGELFF	TGTGCCAGCAGCCTTACTAGCGGGACTGCGACCGGGGAGCTGTTTTTT
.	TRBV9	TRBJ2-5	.	CASSVGDASQETQYF	TGTGCCAGCAGCGTAGGAGACGCCAGCCAAGAGACCCAGTACTTC
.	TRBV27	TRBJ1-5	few	CASSSQANQPQHF	TGTGCCAGCAGTTCCCAAGCCAATCAGCCCCAGCATTTT
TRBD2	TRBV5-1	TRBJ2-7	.	CASSPVGAGGAYEQYF	TGCGCCAGCAGCCCAGTGGGGGCGGGAGGGGCCTACGAGCAGTACTTC
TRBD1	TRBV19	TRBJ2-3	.	CASRRGPGTDTQYF	TGTGCCAGCCGTAGGGGGCCGGGCACAGATACGCAGTATTTT
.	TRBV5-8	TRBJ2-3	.	CASSLRPGFADTQYF	TGTGCCAGCAGCTTGAGACCAGGGTTTGCAGATACGCAGTATTTT
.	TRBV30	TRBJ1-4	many	CAWSVWGSGKLFF	TGTGCCTGGAGTGTATGGGGGAGCGGGAAACTGTTTTTT
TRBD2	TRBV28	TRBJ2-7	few	CASSSLAASGSSYEQYF	TGTGCCAGCAGTTCTCTGGCCGCTAGCGGGAGCTCCTACGAGCAGTACTTC
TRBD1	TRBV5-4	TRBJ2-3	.	CASSLLGDRGADTQYF	TGTGCCAGCAGCTTGCTAGGGGACAGGGGTGCAGATACGCAGTATTTT
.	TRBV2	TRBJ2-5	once	CASSADRETQYF	TGTGCCAGCAGTGCCGACAGAGAGACCCAGTACTTC
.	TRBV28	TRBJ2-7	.	CASRTPRVYEQYF	TGTGCCAGCAGGACCCCCAGAGTGTACGAGCAGTACTTC
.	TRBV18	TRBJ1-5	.	CASSPQPGPNQPQHF	TGTGCCAGCTCACCACAACCAGGGCCCAATCAGCCCCAGCATTTT
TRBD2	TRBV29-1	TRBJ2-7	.	CSVVVGAGLAGAVSYEQYF	TGCAGCGTTGTGGTCGGGGCCGGACTAGCGGGAGCGGTCTCCTACGAGCAGTACTTC
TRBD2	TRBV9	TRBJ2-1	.	CASSGGSGSGSYNEQFF	TGTGCCAGCAGCGGTGGTAGCGGGAGTGGTTCCTACAATGAGCAGTTCTTC
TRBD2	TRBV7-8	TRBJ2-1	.	CASSPSGRVNEQFF	TGTGCCAGCAGCCCTAGCGGGAGAGTCAATGAGCAGTTCTTC
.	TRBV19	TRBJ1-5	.	CASSMGQGRGGNQPQHF	TGTGCCAGTAGTATGGGCCAGGGTAGAGGGGGCAATCAGCCCCAGCATTTT